This paragraph covers one TCR beta chain sequence. Its specificity is not known. CDR1 LNHDA and CDR2 SQIVND come from the germline V gene (reference sequence). The CDR3 extends over 15 amino acids. The germline V and J ends were trimmed by 6 bases and 1 base, with 13 bases remaining between them. The investigators split CD4+ cells into a CD45RA+ naive subset and a CD45RA-negative memory subset. The data belong to a study of shared clonotypes between healthy human individuals. Overall study context: Each donor had three CD4 naive, three CD4 memory, two CD8 naive and one CD8 memory plate. Findings and limits, study-wide: In having few donors, the study represented limited genetic and exposure-history diversity.

The authors distributed each subset's genomic DNA evenly over several immunoSEQ plates. TCRdb's table, derived via immunoSEQ multiplex PCR, lists solely in-frame clones and lacks some. Here the sample spans roughly 2.5 million clones, about 92% being singletons. The sequence came from a man aged 18 to 30 in good health. The chain combines TRBV19 with TRBJ1-3; D call uncertain. Sequenced: naive CD4+ T cells sorted from blood. The sample's subset: CD45RA+ positively selected. CDR3 DNA sequence: TGTGCCAGTAGCCCCACCACCTTATCTGGAAACACCATATATTTT. Translated, it gives CASSPTTLSGNTIYF. Using reference TRBV19 and TRBJ1-3 for the parts outside the CDR3, the full variable domain is DGGITQSPKYLFRKEGQNVTLSCEQNLNHDAMYWYRQDPGQGLRLIYYSQIVNDFQKGDIAEGYSVSREKKESFPLTVTSAQKNPTAFYLCASSPTTLSGNTIYFGEGSWLTVV.